The next 30 T cell receptor beta chains were all read from a single sample in a study of shared clonotypes between healthy human individuals (dated by TCRdb to 2019 to 2021). The library came from the immunoSEQ multiplex PCR assay. TCRdb's version of the immuneACCESS table is confined to in-frame rearrangements and falls short of the full clone set. An unresolved V gene accounts for under half of the shortfall where checked; the remainder is of unknown origin. The sample table records about 490,000 clones; 76% of these occur just once. 13% of the sample lies in the top ten. Material for sequencing was PBMCs. The receptors originated from a woman aged 40 to 50 in good health. Some clones in this sample may be carry-over from other donors' samples.

V usage is TRBV5-1 and J usage is TRBJ2-2; D gene uncertain. V was clipped by 1 base and J by 1 base, with 11 bases between them. Germline values: CDR1 SGHRS, CDR2 YFSETQ. The CDR3 is made up of 16 amino acids. The CDR3 protein is CASSLFGSRNTGELFF. In nucleotides, the CDR3 is TGCGCCAGCAGCTTGTTTGGTAGCAGGAACACCGGGGAGCTGTTTTTT.

With respect to this clone: Sequence at one end of the junction differs from germline and may be a read error. The chain employs TRBV28 and TRBJ2-1; possibly TRBD2 for D (6 bases). CDR1 and CDR2 from the germline V gene are MDHEN and SYDVKM. The CDR3 is 14 residues long. The CDR3, as DNA: TGTGCCAGCAGTCCCGGGGGTAATTACAATGAGCTGTTCTTC. Translation: CASSPGGNYNELFF.

This chain joins TRBV2 and TRBJ2-5; D is perhaps TRBD1 (6 bases). V shed 1 base and J shed 9 bases, with 15 bases lying between them. Looked up from germline, CDR1 is SNHLY and CDR2 is FYNNEI. The CDR3 is 14 amino acids. This CDR3 is CASSEGDRAGAQYF. The CDR3 DNA reads TGTGCCAGCAGTGAAGGAGACCGCGCAGGGGCCCAGTACTTC.

This clone was observed a single time. The chain employs TRBV6-4 and TRBJ2-2; D is unclear. The V end was cut by 7 bases, the J end by 6 bases, with 9 bases between. This CDR3 has 12 amino acids. Germline CDR1 MRHNA, CDR2 SNTAGT. The CDR3, as DNA: TGTGCCAGCATCCGACCCCCCGGGGAGCTGTTTTTT. It yields the protein CASIRPPGELFF.

The count of this clone is one. The chain uses TRBV27 and TRBJ1-1, with a possible D match to TRBD1 (6 bases). The CDR3 spans 14 residues. V dropped 5 bases and J dropped 0 bases, with 10 bases sitting between them. CDR1 and CDR2 (germline): MNHEY, SMNVEV (reference sequence). The CDR3 loop is CASSHDRMNTEAFF. CDR3 nucleotide sequence: TGTGCCAGCAGTCACGACAGGATGAACACTGAAGCTTTCTTT.

The V call is TRBV29-1, the J call TRBJ2-1; TRBD1 agrees at 9 bases. V lost 4 bases to trimming and J lost 8 bases; unmatched junction nucleotides: 9. CDR3 length: 14 amino acids. Germline values: CDR1 SQVTM, CDR2 ANQGSEA. CDR3 residues: CSVGLTGGGHEQFF. CDR3 DNA sequence: TGCAGCGTTGGTCTGACAGGGGGAGGCCATGAGCAGTTCTTC.

The chain uses TRBV5-4 and TRBJ2-2; 8 bases line up with TRBD1. Per the germline V gene, CDR1 is SGHNT and CDR2 is YYREEE (reference sequence). J lost 5 bases, V lost 2 bases, and 5 bases had no gene match. The CDR3 is 15 amino acids. The DNA of the CDR3 is TGTGCCAGCAGCTTTCAGACAGGGGAGACCGGGGAGCTGTTTTTT. Translation: CASSFQTGETGELFF.

This clone showed up many times. Other nucleotide sequences in the sample specify the same CDR3. The chain links TRBV7-2 to TRBJ2-5; possible D gene TRBD1, 6 bases. Per the germline V gene, CDR1 is SGHTA and CDR2 is FQGNSA. The CDR3 extends over 14 amino acids. V lost 2 bases, J lost 5 bases, and 12 bases lay in between. Here the CDR3 DNA reads TGTGCCAGCAGCTTAAGGCAGGGGAGTGAGACCCAGTACTTC. Translated, it gives CASSLRQGSETQYF.

V is TRBV30 and J is TRBJ1-6; D call uncertain. V was clipped by 2 bases and J by 5 bases, with 19 bases between them. CDR1 and CDR2 (germline): GTSNPN, SVGIG (reference sequence). This CDR3 region has 17 residues. CDR3: CAWSTGRVGLHNSPLHF. CDR3 nucleotide sequence: TGTGCCTGGAGTACTGGACGAGTAGGTTTACATAATTCACCCCTCCACTTT.

This clone has just a few counts. The V call is TRBV19, the J call TRBJ2-7; 9 bases map to TRBD1. Looked up from germline, CDR1 is LNHDA and CDR2 is SQIVND (reference sequence). The CDR3 is 16 residues long. V dropped 5 bases and J dropped 1; count of bases not matched to a gene: 9. CDR3 in amino acids: CASSSETGTGSYEQYF. The CDR3 coding sequence is TGTGCCAGTAGTTCAGAGACCGGGACAGGGTCCTACGAGCAGTACTTC.

This chain joins TRBV7-9 and TRBJ2-7; D gene uncertain. The CDR3 is 16 amino acids. V lost 2 bases to trimming and J lost 2 bases, with 16 bases between them. Germline V CDR1 and CDR2: SEHNR, FQNEAQ (reference sequence). The CDR3 DNA reads as TGTGCCAGCAGCTTACCCCGGGCAGACGCTCCCTACGAGCAGTACTTC. Translation: CASSLPRADAPYEQYF.

This clone was seen a few times. V and J are TRBV28 and TRBJ1-5, with D unclear. The V end lost 6 bases, the J end lost 4 bases, and 7 bases lay between the germline ends. Looked up from germline, CDR1 is MDHEN and CDR2 is SYDVKM. The CDR3 runs to 12 residues. The CDR3, as DNA: TGTGCCAGCAGCTCCGTGAATCAGCCCCAGCATTTT. This translates into CASSSVNQPQHF.

This clone is medium-sized. V gene TRBV5-1 combines with J gene TRBJ1-1, with D uncertain. The V gene's germline CDR1 is SGHRS and CDR2 YFSETQ. The V end lost 0 bases, the J end lost 6 bases, and 9 bases lay between the germline ends. The length of the CDR3 is 13 residues. In nucleotides, the CDR3 is TGCGCCAGCAGCTTGGAGGGAACCCCTGAAGCTTTCTTT. Encoded protein: CASSLEGTPEAFF.

The rearrangement joins TRBV7-9 to TRBJ1-1; D unresolved. The V gene lost 0 bases and the J gene lost 11 bases, with 10 bases spanning the gap. The V gene's germline CDR1 is SEHNR and CDR2 FQNEAQ (reference sequence). The CDR3 is 12 amino acids. The CDR3 DNA reads TGTGCCAGCAGCTTAGCCGGCATCGCGGCTTTCTTT. This sequence encodes CASSLAGIAAFF.

V and J are TRBV6-5 and TRBJ2-1; 9 bases align to TRBD1. The germline V gene encodes CDR1 MNHEY and CDR2 SVGAGI. The junction had 2 bases not matched to a gene; V was cut back by 2 bases and J by 3 bases. This CDR3 is 15 amino acids long. Here the CDR3 DNA reads TGTGCCAGCAGTTACCGGGACAGGGACTACAATGAGCAGTTCTTC. This translates into CASSYRDRDYNEQFF.

This clone was recorded only once. This chain links TRBV5-1 with TRBJ2-7; D might be TRBD1 (5 bases). The CDR3 spans 15 residues. V shed 0 bases and J shed 3 bases, with 13 bases lying between them. Germline CDR1 is SGHRS and CDR2 is YFSETQ. The CDR3 DNA reads as TGCGCCAGCAGCTTGGGGGGCCGGCGGAACTACGAGCAGTACTTC. It translates to CASSLGGRRNYEQYF.

V gene TRBV29-1 combines with J gene TRBJ1-2; possibly TRBD1 for D (6 bases). This CDR3 has 13 residues. With 4 bases removed from V and 5 bases from J, the gap between germline ends came to 14 bases. Germline CDR1 and CDR2: SQVTM and ANQGSEA. The DNA for the CDR3 is TGCAGCGTTGCGTGGGGGGCTGGTTATGGCTACACCTTC. This translates into CSVAWGAGYGYTF.

V is TRBV19 and J is TRBJ1-1, with 7 bases identical to TRBD1. Germline V CDR1 and CDR2: LNHDA, SQIVND (reference sequence). V lost 0 bases and J lost 3; bases outside the gene matches: 10. CDR3 length: 17 residues. In nucleotides, the CDR3 is TGTGCCAGTAGTATAGAGGGGGCAGGGGGAATTGACACTGAAGCTTTCTTT. Its translation: CASSIEGAGGIDTEAFF.

Note on this clone: The sample contains more than one DNA sequence encoding this CDR3. J is TRBJ2-7 and V is TRBV5-6; D ambiguous. Germline V gene lookup returns CDR1 SGHDT and CDR2 YYEEEE. This CDR3 spans 13 amino acids. Trimming took 0 bases from V and 4 from J, leaving 8 bases between them. The CDR3 DNA sequence: TGTGCCAGCAGCTTGGTTTCGGGTTACGAGCAGTACTTC. Encoded protein: CASSLVSGYEQYF. The entire variable domain, with the rest obtained from reference TRBV5-6 and TRBJ2-7, is as follows: DAGVTQSPTHLIKTRGQQVTLRCSPKSGHDTVSWYQQALGQGPQFIFQYYEEEERQRGNFPDRFSGHQFPNYSSELNVNALLLGDSALYLCASSLVSGYEQYFGPGTRLTVT.

The count of this clone is one. V and J are TRBV27 and TRBJ2-1, with 16 bases lining up with TRBD2. Trimming at V came to 5 bases and at J to 7 bases, leaving 17 bases not matched to a gene. The CDR3 length is 20 residues. Germline-derived CDR1 and CDR2 are MNHEY and SMNVEV (reference sequence). In DNA, the CDR3 is TGTGCCAGCAGTGGTTTTTTGCCGCCGGGACTAGCGGGAGGGTGGAATGAGCAGTTCTTC. It is translated as CASSGFLPPGLAGGWNEQFF.

A note on this clone: Different DNA sequences within this sample yield the same CDR3. The chain joins TRBV18 to TRBJ2-5; TRBD1 agrees at 9 bases. Germline V gene data show CDR1 as KGHSH and CDR2 as LQKENI. Losses at the gene ends were 3 bases for V and 5 bases for J; bases not matched to a gene: 4. This CDR3 contains 14 residues. The CDR3: CASSPGQGLETQYF. The CDR3 DNA sequence: TGTGCCAGCTCACCCGGACAGGGGTTGGAGACCCAGTACTTC.

The chain employs TRBV13 and TRBJ1-2, with D possibly being TRBD1 (5 bases). Between the trimmed V and J ends, which lost 7 bases and 1 base, there was a span of 16 bases. The CDR3 loop spans 15 amino acids. CDR1 PRHDT and CDR2 FYEKMQ come from the germline V gene (reference sequence). The CDR3 protein is CASTSRQSYNYGYTF. The DNA of the CDR3 is TGTGCCAGCACCTCCCGACAGAGTTATAACTATGGCTACACCTTC.

The chain is built from TRBV18 and TRBJ2-3; D not certain. The CDR3 runs to 15 residues. Germline V gene lookup returns CDR1 KGHSH and CDR2 LQKENI. V lost 1 base, J lost 2 bases, and 10 bases lay in between. The CDR3 sequence is CASSPQFTYTDTQYF. The DNA of the CDR3 is TGTGCCAGCTCACCACAATTTACTTACACAGATACGCAGTATTTT.

This clone came up once. Since a far larger clone is one base different, this is likely a read error. The same CDR3 also results from other DNA sequences found in this sample. The chain links TRBV29-1 to TRBJ1-2, with D uncertain. V was shortened by 4 bases and J by 1 base, with 10 bases between the two germline ends. The CDR3 totals 13 residues. The germline CDR1 and CDR2 sequences are SQVTM and ANQGSEA. The DNA for the CDR3 is TGCAGCGTTGGGACGGGAGATAACTATGGCTACACCTTC. Amino acid sequence: CSVGTGDNYGYTF.

The sample holds one count of this clone. V and J are TRBV6-5 and TRBJ2-4; D possibly corresponds to TRBD2 (5 bases). In germline, CDR1 is MNHEY, CDR2 SVGAGI. CDR3 length: 12 amino acids. V was pared by 6 bases and J by 7 bases, with 10 bases between. In nucleotides, the CDR3 is TGTGCCAGCAGGGACTGGACGAACATTCAGTACTTC. It encodes CASRDWTNIQYF.

The chain employs TRBV10-3 and TRBJ2-7; D possibly corresponds to TRBD2 (6 bases). This CDR3 is 13 amino acids long. Germline CDR1 and CDR2: ENHRY and SYGVKD. V lost 6 bases and J lost 2, with 11 bases in between. The CDR3 DNA reads as TGTGCCATCAGGGGGACTCAACCCTACGAGCAGTACTTC. It codes for CAIRGTQPYEQYF.

In its sample, this clone was seen a few times. A much bigger clone sits one base away, suggesting this may be a read error. Likely a read error: the CDR3 ends without its conserved phenylalanine or tryptophan. V is TRBV10-3 and J is TRBJ2-7, with D hard to call. Germline V gene sequence: CDR1 ENHRY, CDR2 SYGVKD. The CDR3 is made up of 13 amino acids. The V end was cut by 3 bases, the J end by 6 bases, with 12 bases between. The CDR3, as DNA: TGTGCCATCAGTGATGAGCAGGACGGCGAGCAGTACCTC. Amino acid sequence: CAISDEQDGEQYL.

The genes are TRBV5-4 and TRBJ2-7; D is uncertain. The CDR3 covers 14 residues. The germline gives CDR1 SGHNT, CDR2 YYREEE (reference sequence). Trimming removed 4 bases from V and 6 bases from J, with 17 bases in between. The CDR3 sequence: CASSAVSPVGEQYF. The DNA for the CDR3 is TGTGCCAGCAGCGCAGTAAGTCCTGTCGGCGAGCAGTACTTC.

This clone was counted a single time. This chain connects TRBV7-2 to TRBJ2-2; TRBD2 matches at 12 bases. The CDR3 contains 16 residues. Germline CDR1 and CDR2: SGHTA and FQGNSA. V lost 4 bases, J lost 6 bases, and 6 bases stayed unmatched. This CDR3 is CASSSGLAGPAGELFF. The CDR3 DNA reads as TGTGCCAGCAGCTCCGGACTAGCGGGACCGGCCGGGGAGCTGTTTTTT.

The V gene is TRBV9, the J gene TRBJ2-5, with 9 nucleotides matching TRBD1. CDR1 and CDR2 (germline): SGDLS, YYNGEE. The CDR3 length is 15 residues. V shed 2 bases, J shed 2 bases, and the junction held 4 bases outside the gene matches. CDR3 in DNA: TGTGCCAGCAGCGTGTGGGACAGGGCTCAAGAGACCCAGTACTTC. As protein: CASSVWDRAQETQYF. The entire variable domain, with the rest obtained from reference TRBV9 and TRBJ2-5, is as follows: DSGVTQTPKHLITATGQRVTLRCSPRSGDLSVYWYQQSLDQGLQFLIQYYNGEERAKGNILERFSAQQFPDLHSELNLSSLELGDSALYFCASSVWDRAQETQYFGPGTRLLVL.